The source of this TCR beta chain is a study of OX40 agonist ivuxolimab in advanced cancers. Study-level background: Ivuxolimab was a fully human IgG2 agonistic monoclonal antibody targeting the costimulatory receptor OX40 (CD134). Among the 52 dose-escalation patients, approximately 20 had hepatocellular carcinoma, 15 or so melanoma, 9 renal cell carcinoma and 9 head and neck cancer. Peripheral TCRbeta sequencing aimed to test whether ivuxolimab altered TCR sequence diversity and caused clonal T-cell expansion. The monotherapy dose-escalation portion (N ≈ 55 patients) of the phase I ivuxolimab trial is reported in the paper. The dose-escalation cohort was 82.7% male with a mean age of approximately 60 years, ranging from about 20 to 85. Intravenous ivuxolimab was administered to patients every 2 weeks at six dose levels: 0.01, 0.1, 0.3, 1.5, 3 and 10 mg/kg. Partial responses occurred in three dose-escalation patients, of whom one had hepatocellular carcinoma and two had cutaneous melanoma. Prior anti-PD-1, anti-PD-L1 or anti-CTLA-4 therapy was permitted, and checkpoint inhibitors had been received by under 50% of dose-escalation patients. Results and caveats for the whole study, not just this receptor: After ivuxolimab, expanded clones were on average more numerous among CD8+ T cells than among CD4+ T cells. Partial responders in the 0.1-3.0 mg/kg groups had among the lowest normalized peripheral clonal expansion, especially among CD8+ T cells. At doses from 0.1 to 3.0 mg/kg, clonal expansion was seen in both CD4+ and CD8+ blood T cells between baseline and week 6. The antigen specificity of the peripheral T cells that underwent clonal expansion was not determined. Low levels of normalized T-cell clonal expansion were also seen in some patients who did not respond.

On this clone itself: Its target antigen remains unknown. Within one base of it there is no much larger clone, and no base qualities were kept.

CDR1 SGHAT and CDR2 FQDESV are derived from the germline V gene (reference sequence). Germline trimming: 4 bases from V, 4 bases from J; junction bases outside gene matches: 2. From its cysteine to its phenylalanine, the CDR3 spans 13 amino acids. Left in the record is the CDR3 DNA by itself, 39 bases read in frame from the first base. Genomic DNA was isolated from the sorted cells so that the TCRbeta CDR3 region could be sequenced. The immunoSEQ Assay was used for sequencing of TCRbeta CDR3 regions. Drawn from immuneACCESS, this table holds only the in-frame rearrangements with V and J called that TCRdb kept. Clones are partly lost; checked studies trace under half to an unresolved V gene and leave the rest unexplained. The sample data list approximately 74,000 clones, and roughly 88% of these were observed just once. Jointly, the top ten make up approximately 0.3% of the sample. The trial excluded patients who had a history of autoimmune disease or who were on systemic immunosuppression. Peripheral blood for TCR sequencing was collected from all dose cohorts at baseline, on cycle 4 day 1, and on cycle 7 day 1. Samples came from an open-label, multicenter, first-in-human phase I dose-escalation trial of ivuxolimab. Adults with locally advanced or metastatic melanoma, renal cell, hepatocellular, or head and neck squamous cell carcinoma were enrolled in the trial. Before TCR sequencing, CD4+ T cells and CD8+ T cells from peripheral blood were sorted into separate populations.

The material sequenced was CD4+ or CD8+ T cells sorted from blood, taken in a trial of the OX40 agonist ivuxolimab. Here the chain combines TRBV11-1 and TRBJ2-5, with TRBD1 matching 8 junction bases. This clonotype was obtained from an adult with an advanced solid tumor such as melanoma, head and neck, liver or kidney cancer. The bases are TGTGCCAGCAGCTCGGGACAGGTAGAGACCCAGTACTTC. Translation gives CASSSGQVETQYF.